The TCR beta chain under discussion was sequenced for a study of patients and donors after allogeneic stem cell transplantation. This clonotype was counted only a few times. The V and J ends lost 3 bases and 13 bases respectively, with 18 bases between them. This CDR3 region has 13 residues. MiXCR, run by TCRdb on the RT-PCR reads, gives a single entry per CDR3 protein. The top ten clones hold about 9.9% of a sample with approximately 220,000 distinct CDR3 sequences, 38% of them seen once. The chain joins TRBV12-3 or TRBV12-4 to TRBJ1-2; D ambiguous. Material: blood, either unsorted or a sorted T cell fraction (not recorded which). The sequence came from a human donor who was either an allogeneic HSCT recipient or a stem cell or donor lymphocyte infusion donor (not recorded which). It is not recorded whose cells these are; they may come from a transplant donor. The CDR3 reads CASSFSPPGRATF. CDR3 bases: TGTGCCAGCAGTTTTTCCCCGCCCGGTAGGGCCACCTTC.